The 19 T cell receptor beta chains below come from one sample, sequenced in a study of T cells in Graves' hyperthyroidism and ophthalmopathy (dated by TCRdb to about 2019). Library preparation used multiplex PCR. The reads were generated on an Illumina HiSeq 2000. TCR beta CDR3 regions were amplified from RNA transcripts. The first round of RT-PCR for the TCR CDR3 was performed with the HTBI primer set and the Qiagen OneStep RT-PCR kit. In-frame beta chains were kept once TCRdb had trimmed the public reads at Q25 with fastp and called clones with MiXCR. Rows are unified per CDR3 protein, each entry keeping the most common DNA and genes. Here the sample has about 410,000 distinct CDR3 sequences; about 14% occur a single time. About 20% of the sample belongs to the ten largest clones. Sample: blood. Receptors originate from a woman aged 25 to 39 with Graves' ophthalmopathy.

The rearrangement links TRBV15 to TRBJ2-3; the D is unclear. The CDR3 is 14 residues long. The V end lost 0 bases, the J end lost 4 bases, and 8 bases lay between the germline ends. The germline CDR1 and CDR2 sequences are LNHNV and YYDKDF (reference sequence). The CDR3 here is CATSREGTADTQYF. DNA for the CDR3: TGTGCCACCAGCAGAGAGGGCACCGCAGATACGCAGTATTTT.

This clonotype was detected ten times or more. The chain carries TRBV28 and TRBJ1-1; D is perhaps TRBD1 (5 bases). Deletions cut 5 bases from V and 2 bases from J, with 18 bases between. Germline CDR1 MDHEN, CDR2 SYDVKM. This CDR3 is 16 amino acids long. This chain's CDR3 is CASSSPLDSRNTEAFF. The CDR3 DNA follows: TGTGCCAGCAGTAGCCCCCTCGACAGCCGCAACACTGAAGCTTTCTTT.

At least ten counts were recorded for this clonotype. J is TRBJ1-2 and V is TRBV6-1; TRBD1 aligns across 9 bases. Per germline, CDR1 MNHNS and CDR2 SASEGT. The length of the CDR3 is 16 residues. V lost 6 bases and J lost 0; bases outside the gene matches: 8. CDR3 loop: CASRTGTGRANYGYTF. The DNA for the CDR3 is TGTGCCAGCAGGACCGGGACAGGGCGTGCTAACTATGGCTACACCTTC.

V and J are TRBV20-1 and TRBJ1-5; 9 bases align to TRBD1. The CDR3 sequence is 16 residues long. Germline-derived CDR1 and CDR2 are DFQATT and SNEGSKA (reference sequence). With 3 bases clipped from V and 6 bases from J, the junction kept 12 bases outside the gene matches. This CDR3 reads CSARAQGASGSQPQHF. The CDR3 DNA follows: TGCAGTGCTAGGGCACAGGGGGCGTCGGGCAGTCAGCCCCAGCATTTT.

This clonotype was seen at least ten times. V gene TRBV9 combines with J gene TRBJ1-1; no clear D. The CDR3 totals 14 residues. Per the germline V gene, CDR1 is SGDLS and CDR2 is YYNGEE. Trimming removed 0 bases from V and 1 base from J, with 7 bases in between. The CDR3 spells CASSVGPGNTEAFF. The CDR3, as DNA: TGTGCCAGCAGCGTAGGGCCGGGGAACACTGAAGCTTTCTTT.

This clonotype was observed a few times. The chain couples TRBV11-3 to TRBJ1-5; TRBD1 might be the D (6 bases). CDR1 and CDR2 (germline): SGHNT, YENEEA. Trimming left V 5 bases short and J 0 bases short, with 23 bases between. The CDR3 sequence is 19 residues long. The CDR3 DNA sequence: TGTGCCAGCAGCCTAAGGCGGACAGAGACCAATTTTAGCAATCAGCCCCAGCATTTT. It is translated as CASSLRRTETNFSNQPQHF. Variable domain in full (rest from reference TRBV11-3 and TRBJ1-5): EAGVVQSPRYKIIEKKQPVAFWCNPISGHNTLYWYLQNLGQGPELLIRYENEEAVDDSQLPKDRFSAERLKGVDSTLKIQPAELGDSAVYLCASSLRRTETNFSNQPQHFGDGTRLSIL.

At least ten counts were recorded for this clonotype. The chain has TRBV29-1 and TRBJ2-1; possibly TRBD2 for D (6 bases). Trimming removed 1 base at V and 2 bases at J, with 15 bases between. Germline V gives CDR1 SQVTM, CDR2 ANQGSEA. The CDR3 spans 16 residues. CDR3 coding DNA: TGCAGCGTTGAAGGAGGGGAGGATCAAGCCTACAATGAGCAGTTCTTC. Protein product: CSVEGGEDQAYNEQFF.

This clonotype has a handful of counts. A read error may be the cause here, since a much bigger clone is one base away. CDR3 protein: CASSLRRSDTRYF. CDR3 bases: TGTGCCAGCAGCTTAAGGCGATCAGATACGCGGTATTTT. The V gene is TRBV7-3, the J gene TRBJ2-3; D is undetermined. The germline V gene encodes CDR1 SGHTA and CDR2 FQGTGA. The CDR3 has 13 residues. Based on the CDR3 plus reference TRBV7-3 and TRBJ2-3, the full variable domain is GAGVSQTPSNKVTEKGKYVELRCDPISGHTALYWYRQSLGQGPEFLIYFQGTGAADDSGLPNDRFFAVRPEGSVSTLKIQRTERGDSAVYLCASSLRRSDTRYFGPGTRLTVL.

The chain is built from TRBV3-1 and TRBJ2-5, with 10 bases matching TRBD2. CDR3 length: 15 residues. Trimming at V came to 5 bases and at J to 4 bases, leaving 7 bases not matched to a gene. Germline V CDR1 and CDR2: LGHDT, YNNKEL (reference sequence). The CDR3 sequence: CASSKTGLASETQYF. The CDR3 DNA is TGTGCCAGCAGCAAAACGGGACTAGCGTCAGAGACCCAGTACTTC.

This clonotype was recorded at least ten times. The gene calls are TRBV2 and TRBJ1-6, with D perhaps matching TRBD1 (5 bases). V was trimmed by 8 bases and J by 9 bases, leaving 11 bases between them. Germline loops: CDR1 SNHLY, CDR2 FYNNEI. This CDR3 spans 12 amino acids. The CDR3: CASGSGFSPLHF. As DNA, the CDR3 is TGTGCCAGCGGCTCAGGGTTTTCACCCCTCCACTTT.

This clonotype was found many times. V gene TRBV11-3 combines with J gene TRBJ1-6; 8 nucleotides agree with TRBD1. After removal of 6 bases from V and 12 bases from J, the junction contained 4 bases not matched to a gene. Germline CDR1 SGHNT, CDR2 YENEEA. CDR3 length equals 12 residues. CDR3 protein: CASRQGVLPLHF. CDR3 DNA sequence: TGTGCCAGCAGACAGGGGGTTCTACCCCTCCACTTT.

This clonotype was counted a few times. A much more abundant neighbour one base away suggests this may be a read error. In this CDR3 the conserved last residue, phenylalanine or tryptophan, is missing, so a read error is likely. The J gene is TRBJ2-2, the V gene TRBV20-1, with D perhaps matching TRBD1 (6 bases). Looked up from germline, CDR1 is DFQATT and CDR2 is SNEGSKA (reference sequence). Deletions cut 5 bases from V and 1 base from J, with 14 bases between. This CDR3 is 15 amino acids long. The CDR3 here is CSASTDRWNTGELFL. In DNA form, the CDR3 reads TGCAGTGCTTCTACGGACAGATGGAACACCGGGGAGCTGTTTTTA.

In the case of this clonotype: A much larger clonotype is one base distant, so this may be a read error. This chain links TRBV3-1 with TRBJ1-1; unclear D gene. Deletions cut 1 base from V and 9 bases from J, with 12 bases between. Germline-derived CDR1 and CDR2 are LGHDT and YNNKEL (reference sequence). This CDR3 is built from 13 residues. CDR3 coding DNA: TGTGCCAGCAGCCAAGTCTGGGCCCGGAAAGCTTTCTTT. Translating gives CASSQVWARKAFF.

Turning to this clonotype: This may be a read error, as it is one base from a much larger clone. The chain carries TRBV29-1 and TRBJ2-7; D remains ambiguous. There are 11 residues in the CDR3. Trimming took 5 bases from V and 3 from J, leaving 8 bases between them. Germline V gene data show CDR1 as SQVTM and CDR2 as ANQGSEA. In DNA form, the CDR3 reads TGCAGCGTTCGCTCTGGCTACGAGCAGTACTTC. Its protein is CSVRSGYEQYF.

V gene TRBV2 combines with J gene TRBJ2-7; maybe TRBD2 (6 bases). CDR1 is SNHLY and CDR2 is FYNNEI in the germline V gene. CDR3 length: 14 amino acids. Trimming cost V 7 bases and J 4 bases, with 17 bases left between them. The CDR3: CASMRGGMVYEQYF. CDR3 sequence (DNA): TGTGCCAGCATGAGGGGAGGAATGGTGTACGAGCAGTACTTC.

This clonotype was counted many times. The chain carries TRBV28 and TRBJ1-2; 9 nucleotides match TRBD1. Trimming cost V 6 bases and J 4 bases; bases outside gene matches: 9. Germline CDR1 MDHEN, CDR2 SYDVKM. The CDR3 runs 15 residues. The DNA of the CDR3 is TGTGCCAGCAGCCCACGGACAGGGGCGGGCTATGGCTACACCTTC. It codes for CASSPRTGAGYGYTF.

This clonotype was counted a few times. In DNA form, the CDR3 reads TGTGCCAGCAGCACTCCGGGACAGGGTCGGACTGAAGCTTTCTTT. It encodes CASSTPGQGRTEAFF. The gene calls are TRBV5-4 and TRBJ1-1; 9 positions match TRBD1. This CDR3 has 15 amino acids. Per the germline V gene, CDR1 is SGHNT and CDR2 is YYREEE (reference sequence). Trimming at V came to 4 bases and at J to 5 bases, leaving 9 bases not matched to a gene.

Ten or more counts support this clonotype. This clone may be a read error of a much larger clone one base away. The CDR3, as DNA: TGTGCCAACTCAGGGGGGACTAGCGCAAACAATGAGCAGTTCTTC. It codes for CANSGGTSANNEQFF. The J gene is TRBJ2-1, the V gene TRBV18, with 10 bases aligning to TRBD2. Per the germline V gene, CDR1 is KGHSH and CDR2 is LQKENI. This CDR3 is built from 15 residues. Full variable domain (rest looked up from reference TRBV18 and TRBJ2-1): NAGVMQNPRHLVRRRGQEARLRCSPMKGHSHVYWYRQLPEEGLKFMVYLQKENIIDESGMPKERFSAEFPKEGPSILRIQQVVRGDSAAYFCANSGGTSANNEQFFGPGTRLTVL.

This clonotype was recorded many times. The chain has TRBV6-1 and TRBJ2-2, with D perhaps being TRBD1 or TRBD2 (5 bases each). V lost 9 bases and J lost 4, with 12 bases in between. The CDR3 loop spans 13 amino acids. Germline values: CDR1 MNHNS, CDR2 SASEGT. CDR3 DNA sequence: TGTGCCAGTGAGGGGATCGGCACCGGGGAGCTGTTTTTT. Residues: CASEGIGTGELFF.